This TCR beta chain is from a study of human T cells and chemical hapten exposure. Each CDR3 protein gets one entry after TCRdb re-called the RACE reads with MiXCR. This table has approximately 100,000 distinct CDR3 sequences, around 9.6% appearing once. The study's findings and limits: As the donors had alopecia, their immune response may differ from healthy people's. Significantly more large CDR3 similarity clusters arose among expanded TCRs than among controls.

This clonotype was seen a few times. Its antigen remains unidentified. The time point was: pre-sensitization, week 0. As for treatment: therapeutic diphenylcyclopropenone sensitization with weekly scalp DPC. The sample in question was whole blood, obtained in connection with sensitization to the hapten diphenylcyclopropenone (DPC). The clonotype comes from a woman aged 35 to 49 with alopecia areata. Some clones in this sample may be carry-over from other donors' samples.

The CDR3 sequence: CASSLLGESNQPQHF. The DNA of the CDR3 is TGTGCCAGCAGTCTGTTGGGTGAAAGCAATCAGCCCCAGCATTTT. The chain couples TRBV5-6 to TRBJ1-5, with D unresolved. The CDR3 consists of 15 residues. In germline, CDR1 is SGHDT, CDR2 YYEEEE. V was pared by 5 bases and J by 1 base, with 13 bases between.